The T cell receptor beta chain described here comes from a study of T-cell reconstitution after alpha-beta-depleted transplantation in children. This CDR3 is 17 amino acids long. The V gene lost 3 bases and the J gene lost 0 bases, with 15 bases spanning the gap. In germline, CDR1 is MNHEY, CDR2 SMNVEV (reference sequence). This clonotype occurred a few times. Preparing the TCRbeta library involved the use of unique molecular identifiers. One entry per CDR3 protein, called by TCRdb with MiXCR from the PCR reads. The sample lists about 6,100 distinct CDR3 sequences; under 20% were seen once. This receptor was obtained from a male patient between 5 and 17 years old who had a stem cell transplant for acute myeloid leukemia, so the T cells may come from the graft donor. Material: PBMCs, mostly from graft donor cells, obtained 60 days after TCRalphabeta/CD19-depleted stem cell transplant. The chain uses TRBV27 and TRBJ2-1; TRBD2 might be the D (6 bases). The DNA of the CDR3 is TGTGCCAGCAGTTTCCGCCGCGGGAAAAGCTCCTACAATGAGCAGTTCTTC. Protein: CASSFRRGKSSYNEQFF.